The present TCR beta chain was sequenced within a study of blood T cell repertoires in COVID-19. About the study: Some COVID-19 samples were acute and others convalescent; all came from the United States, Italy and Spain.

The protocol was immunoSEQ multiplex PCR, while the TCRdb copy is restricted to in-frame clones and leaves out a portion. The sample includes hundreds of thousands of clones, approximately 90% of them seen just once. The CDR3 runs 14 residues. The trim removed 3 bases at V and 7 bases at J, leaving 4 bases unmatched. CDR1 and CDR2 from the germline V gene are SNHLY and FYNNEI. Sequencing used peripheral blood. This clonotype was obtained from a woman in her 50s who had recovered from COVID-19. The V call is TRBV2, the J call TRBJ2-1; 9 nucleotides align to TRBD2. This chain's CDR3 is CASSDVAGENEQFF. CDR3 in DNA: TGTGCCAGCAGTGATGTAGCGGGAGAGAATGAGCAGTTCTTC.